These 20 T cell receptor beta chains were all obtained from the same sample, sequenced in a study of OX40 agonist ivuxolimab in advanced cancers. Sequencing was performed with immunoSEQ multiplex PCR; in TCRdb, only in-frame clones are kept and a portion is missing. The data show under 100,000 clones, 84% seen once. Source: CD4+ or CD8+ T cells sorted from blood, taken in a trial of the OX40 agonist ivuxolimab. These receptor sequences come from an adult with an advanced solid tumor such as melanoma, head and neck, liver or kidney cancer.

This sequence joins TRBV6-6 and TRBJ2-3, with 9 bases lining up with TRBD1. This CDR3 has 14 residues. V shed 6 bases, J shed 4 bases, and the junction held 5 bases outside the gene matches. In germline, CDR1 is MNHNY, CDR2 SVGAGI (reference sequence). CDR3 sequence (DNA): TGTGCCAGCAGGAAGGACAGGGGACCAGATACGCAGTATTTT. Its translation is CASRKDRGPDTQYF.

The chain uses TRBV6-4 and TRBJ1-1; D possibly corresponds to TRBD1 (6 bases). Trimming removed 0 bases from V and 0 bases from J, with 17 bases in between. The CDR3 spans 18 residues. Per germline, CDR1 MRHNA and CDR2 SNTAGT. For the CDR3, the DNA is TGTGCCAGCAGTGACTCGCCGGGACACCTATTTTTGAACACTGAAGCTTTCTTT. This gives the protein CASSDSPGHLFLNTEAFF.

Concerning this clone: Other DNA sequences in this sample translate to the same CDR3. The genes are TRBV7-2 and TRBJ2-3; tentative D call: TRBD2 (5 bases). Trimming removed 5 bases from V and 6 bases from J, with 18 bases in between. The V gene's germline CDR1 is SGHTA and CDR2 FQGNSA. The CDR3 sequence is 15 residues long. CDR3: CASSKEGVSSDTQYF. In nucleotides, the CDR3 is TGTGCCAGCAGCAAAGAGGGAGTTAGTTCGGATACGCAGTATTTT.

This clone was seen just once. The chain has TRBV2 and TRBJ1-3; D unclear. The CDR3 consists of 15 residues. V lost 1 base to trimming and J lost 0 bases, with 7 bases between them. CDR1 and CDR2 (germline): SNHLY, FYNNEI. The CDR3 spells CASSEEAFSGNTIYF. As DNA, the CDR3 is TGTGCCAGCAGTGAAGAAGCCTTCTCTGGAAACACCATATATTTT.

The chain links TRBV18 to TRBJ1-1; D uncertain. Per the germline V gene, CDR1 is KGHSH and CDR2 is LQKENI. The CDR3 runs 13 residues. The V end was cut by 5 bases, the J end by 4 bases, with 11 bases between. The CDR3 region is CASSSSGITEAFF. The CDR3 DNA reads TGTGCCAGCTCAAGCTCCGGGATCACTGAAGCTTTCTTT.

The table lists this clone with a count of one. The rearrangement links TRBV19 to TRBJ2-7, with 11 nucleotides matching TRBD2. The CDR3 spans 19 residues. V lost 5 bases to trimming and J lost 5 bases; unmatched junction nucleotides: 20. CDR1 LNHDA and CDR2 SQIVND come from the germline V gene (reference sequence). The CDR3 spells CASSASGTSGPTRIHEQYF. The CDR3, as DNA: TGTGCCAGTAGTGCGTCGGGGACTAGCGGACCCACACGTATCCACGAGCAGTACTTC.

This clone was recorded only once. The rearrangement uses TRBV19 and TRBJ2-3; D is unresolved. Germline V gene lookup returns CDR1 LNHDA and CDR2 SQIVND (reference sequence). The CDR3 spans 12 residues. The V end lost 0 bases, the J end lost 7 bases, and 5 bases lay between the germline ends. CDR3 DNA sequence: TGTGCCAGTAGTATAGAGAGTTATACGCAGTATTTT. Translation gives CASSIESYTQYF.

This clone was seen only a few times. V is TRBV18 and J is TRBJ1-6; D unclear. This CDR3 contains 14 residues. From germline, CDR1 is KGHSH and CDR2 LQKENI. V was clipped by 3 bases and J by 9 bases, with 12 bases between them. The CDR3 is CASSPGRVGSPLHF. For the CDR3, the DNA is TGTGCCAGCTCACCTGGGAGGGTTGGTTCACCCCTCCACTTT.

The chain combines TRBV20-1 with TRBJ2-1; D call uncertain. The V gene lost 1 base and the J gene lost 9 bases, with 7 bases spanning the gap. The length of the CDR3 is 11 residues. Per germline, CDR1 DFQATT and CDR2 SNEGSKA (reference sequence). The CDR3 DNA follows: TGCAGTGCTAGAGCGAAGGGTGAGCAGTTCTTC. Its translation: CSARAKGEQFF.

This chain joins TRBV12-5 and TRBJ2-1, with D possibly being TRBD1 or TRBD2 (5 bases each). Germline V CDR1 and CDR2: LGHNT, FRNRAP. The CDR3 spans 15 residues. Trimming left V 7 bases short and J 5 bases short, with 18 bases between. This chain's CDR3 is CASELGGAPNNEQFF. Here the CDR3 DNA reads TGTGCTAGTGAACTTGGGGGAGCGCCGAACAATGAGCAGTTCTTC.

V is TRBV5-4 and J is TRBJ2-1, with D perhaps TRBD2 (6 bases). The CDR3 covers 16 residues. Deletions cut 5 bases from V and 1 base from J, with 16 bases between. Germline lookup yields CDR1 SGHNT and CDR2 YYREEE (reference sequence). CDR3 bases: TGTGCCAGCAGTCCCGCCGGCGGGGTTTCCTACAATGAGCAGTTCTTC. Its protein is CASSPAGGVSYNEQFF.

The chain carries TRBV7-2 and TRBJ2-7, with 7 bases aligning to TRBD2. The CDR3 is 16 residues long. With V trimmed by 1 base and J by 5 bases, 11 bases remained unmatched. Germline V lookup: CDR1 SGHTA, CDR2 FQGNSA. CDR3 sequence reads: CASSLVRAGGRDEQYF. The CDR3, as DNA: TGTGCCAGCAGCTTAGTTCGGGCTGGAGGGAGGGACGAGCAGTACTTC. The whole variable domain, filled in from reference TRBV7-2 and TRBJ2-7, reads GAGVSQSPSNKVTEKGKDVELRCDPISGHTALYWYRQSLGQGLEFLIYFQGNSAPDKSGLPSDRFSAERTGGSVSTLTIQRTQQEDSAVYLCASSLVRAGGRDEQYFGPGTRLTVT.

The chain combines TRBV18 with TRBJ2-1; 7 bases line up with TRBD2. CDR1 is KGHSH and CDR2 is LQKENI in the germline V gene. V shed 6 bases, J shed 0 bases, and the junction held 8 bases outside the gene matches. The CDR3 covers 16 residues. CDR3: CASSEGRGSSYNEQFF. The CDR3 coding sequence is TGTGCCAGCTCGGAGGGGCGGGGGAGCTCCTACAATGAGCAGTTCTTC.

The V gene is TRBV7-3, the J gene TRBJ1-5, with 10 bases identical to TRBD1. The V gene's germline CDR1 is SGHTA and CDR2 FQGTGA. This CDR3 region has 15 residues. V was pared by 4 bases and J by 5 bases, with 5 bases of the junction left unmatched. For the CDR3, the DNA is TGTGCCAGCAGCTCGACAGGGGGCTCCGATCAGCCCCAGCATTTT. Translating gives CASSSTGGSDQPQHF.

The CDR3 DNA reads TGTGCCAGCAGCATTCAGGGCTACGAGCAGTACTTC. This encodes CASSIQGYEQYF. This rearrangement joins TRBV5-4 to TRBJ2-7; D might be TRBD1 (5 bases). The CDR3 contains 12 residues. Germline CDR1 reads SGHNT; CDR2 reads YYREEE (reference sequence). The V and J ends lost 4 bases and 3 bases respectively, with 8 bases between them.

This clone was counted once. The rearrangement uses TRBV9 and TRBJ1-2; D is possibly TRBD1 (6 bases). Germline V gene lookup returns CDR1 SGDLS and CDR2 YYNGEE. V lost 2 bases and J 11 bases, leaving 25 bases between the germline ends. The CDR3 covers 16 residues. For the CDR3, the DNA is TGTGCCAGCAGCGTCACCCCTTGGGGGGCAGGGACGGGATACACCTTC. Amino acids: CASSVTPWGAGTGYTF.

This chain joins TRBV10-1 and TRBJ1-1; D gene unclear. The V and J ends lost 2 bases and 0 bases respectively, with 7 bases between them. The CDR3 contains 14 residues. Germline CDR1 reads WNHNN; CDR2 reads SYGVQD (reference sequence). This chain's CDR3 is CASSEPGVNTEAFF. CDR3 nucleotide sequence: TGCGCCAGCAGTGAGCCAGGAGTGAACACTGAAGCTTTCTTT.

This chain joins TRBV2 and TRBJ1-5; 10 bases are shared with TRBD1. From germline, CDR1 is SNHLY and CDR2 FYNNEI. V shed 5 bases, J shed 6 bases, and the junction held 4 bases outside the gene matches. This CDR3 is 14 amino acids long. CDR3 sequence (DNA): TGTGCCAGCAGTAGACAGGGGGCAGGTCAGCCCCAGCATTTT. Its protein is CASSRQGAGQPQHF.

The rearrangement joins TRBV7-3 to TRBJ2-1; TRBD2 might be the D (7 bases). CDR3 length: 13 amino acids. Germline V gene data show CDR1 as SGHTA and CDR2 as FQGTGA. V lost 2 bases to trimming and J lost 16 bases, with 18 bases between them. This chain's CDR3 is CASSLSYGGRTFF. The CDR3 coding sequence is TGTGCCAGCAGCTTATCTTACGGGGGGCGAACTTTCTTC.

This chain links TRBV5-5 with TRBJ1-1, with D perhaps TRBD1 (6 bases). The V end was cut by 6 bases, the J end by 1 base, with 16 bases between. CDR3 length: 15 residues. Germline V gene sequence: CDR1 SGHKS, CDR2 YYEKEE (reference sequence). The CDR3 loop is CASTRDILSNTEAFF. In DNA, the CDR3 is TGTGCCAGCACCAGGGACATTTTATCGAACACTGAAGCTTTCTTT. The variable domain in full, completed from reference TRBV5-5 and TRBJ1-1, reads DAGVTQSPTHLIKTRGQQVTLRCSPISGHKSVSWYQQVLGQGPQFIFQYYEKEERGRGNFPDRFSARQFPNYSSELNVNALLLGDSALYLCASTRDILSNTEAFFGQGTRLTVV.